This TCR beta chain was recovered during a study of cytomegalovirus exposure and HLA in healthy donors. Study summary: Inside one of the first data releases sat around 85 million unique TCRs taken from HLA-typed donors.

A remark on this clone: Its specificity is not known.

General study findings and limits: Analyses of presence/absence relied on an assumption of roughly uniform sequencing depth across donors. V- and J-gene trimming in TCR beta was tied to a missense DCLRE1C variant by an analysis performed later.

CDR1 is LNHDA, CDR2 SQIVND, per germline (reference sequence). The CDR3 runs 12 residues. Trimming pared 2 bases from V and 6 bases from J, leaving 5 bases between. Primers included in the PCR were 60 Vbeta and 13 Jbeta primers. The assay was immunoSEQ multiplex PCR, and TCRdb's table has in-frame clones only and misses some. This repertoire shows roughly 70,000 clones, around 80% found once; its top ten account for about 6%. The material sequenced was PBMCs. V gene TRBV19 combines with J gene TRBJ1-5; D remains ambiguous. The receptor was isolated from a man between 50 and 59 years old in good health and CMV-seronegative. CDR3 nucleotides: TGTGCCAGTAGTATACGGGGTCAGCCCCAGCATTTT. This encodes CASSIRGQPQHF.